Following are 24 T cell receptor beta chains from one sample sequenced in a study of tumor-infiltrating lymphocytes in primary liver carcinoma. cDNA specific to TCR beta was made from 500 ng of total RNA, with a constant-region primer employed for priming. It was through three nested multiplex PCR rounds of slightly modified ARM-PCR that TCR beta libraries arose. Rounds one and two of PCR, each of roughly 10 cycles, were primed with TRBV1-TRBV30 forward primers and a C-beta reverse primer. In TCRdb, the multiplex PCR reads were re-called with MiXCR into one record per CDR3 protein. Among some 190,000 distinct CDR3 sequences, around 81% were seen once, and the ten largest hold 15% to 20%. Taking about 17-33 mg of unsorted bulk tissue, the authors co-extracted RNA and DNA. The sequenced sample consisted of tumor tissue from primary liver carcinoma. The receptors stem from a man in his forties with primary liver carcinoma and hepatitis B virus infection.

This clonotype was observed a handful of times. CDR3 DNA sequence: TGTGCCAGTAGCATCTTGGGCAAGGGCGATCAGCCCCAGCATTTT. Translated, it gives CASSILGKGDQPQHF. The J gene is TRBJ1-5, the V gene TRBV5-6; the D is unclear. With 8 bases removed from V and 5 bases from J, the gap between germline ends came to 20 bases. The germline gives CDR1 SGHDT, CDR2 YYEEEE. This CDR3 contains 15 residues.

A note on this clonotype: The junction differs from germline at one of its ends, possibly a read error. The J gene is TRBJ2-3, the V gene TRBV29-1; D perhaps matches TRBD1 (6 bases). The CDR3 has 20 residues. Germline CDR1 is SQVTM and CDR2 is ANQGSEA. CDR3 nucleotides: TGCAGCGTTAATGATGCCACTGGACAGAGCAAATCCCCTATCACAGATACGCACTATTTT. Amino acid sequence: CSVNDATGQSKSPITDTHYF.

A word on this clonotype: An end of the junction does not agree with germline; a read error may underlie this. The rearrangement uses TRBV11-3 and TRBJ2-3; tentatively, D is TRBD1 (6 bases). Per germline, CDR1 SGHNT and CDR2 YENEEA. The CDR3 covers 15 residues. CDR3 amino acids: CTSSPGTWYTDTQYF. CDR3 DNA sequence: TGTACCAGCAGTCCCGGGACATGGTACACAGATACGCAGTATTTT.

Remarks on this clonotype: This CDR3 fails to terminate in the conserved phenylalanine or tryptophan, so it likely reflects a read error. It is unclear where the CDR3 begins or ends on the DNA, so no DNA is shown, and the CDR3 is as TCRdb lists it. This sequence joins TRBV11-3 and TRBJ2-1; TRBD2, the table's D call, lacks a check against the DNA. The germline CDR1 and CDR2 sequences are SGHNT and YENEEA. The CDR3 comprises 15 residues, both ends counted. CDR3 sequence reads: CASSLGLEGHDEPFL.

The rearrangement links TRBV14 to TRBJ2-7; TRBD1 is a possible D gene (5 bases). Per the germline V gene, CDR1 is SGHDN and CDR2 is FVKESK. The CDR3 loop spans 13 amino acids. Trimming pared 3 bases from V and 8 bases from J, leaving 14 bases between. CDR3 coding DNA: TGTGCCAGCAGCCAGGTAGACAGTTACAAGCAGTACTTC. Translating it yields CASSQVDSYKQYF.

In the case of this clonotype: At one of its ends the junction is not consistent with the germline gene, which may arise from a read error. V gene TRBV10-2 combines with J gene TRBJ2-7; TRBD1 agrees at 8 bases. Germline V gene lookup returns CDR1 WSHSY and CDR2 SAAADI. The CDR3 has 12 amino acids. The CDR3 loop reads CASRTGGYEEYF. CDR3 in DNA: TGCGCCAGCAGAACAGGGGGATACGAGGAGTACTTC.

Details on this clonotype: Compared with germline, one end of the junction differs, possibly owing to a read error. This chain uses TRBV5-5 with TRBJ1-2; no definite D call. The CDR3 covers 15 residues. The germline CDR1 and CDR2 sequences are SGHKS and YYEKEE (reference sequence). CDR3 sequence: CASSQRTNGEYDYTF. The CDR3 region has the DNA TGTGCCAGCAGCCAACGGACCAATGGGGAGTATGACTACACCTTT.

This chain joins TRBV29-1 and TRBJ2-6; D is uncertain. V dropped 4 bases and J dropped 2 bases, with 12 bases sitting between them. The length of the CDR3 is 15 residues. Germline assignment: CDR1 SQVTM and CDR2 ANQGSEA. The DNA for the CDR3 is TGCAGCGTTGGTTGGGCAGACCCTGGGGCCAACGTCCTGACTTTC. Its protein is CSVGWADPGANVLTF.

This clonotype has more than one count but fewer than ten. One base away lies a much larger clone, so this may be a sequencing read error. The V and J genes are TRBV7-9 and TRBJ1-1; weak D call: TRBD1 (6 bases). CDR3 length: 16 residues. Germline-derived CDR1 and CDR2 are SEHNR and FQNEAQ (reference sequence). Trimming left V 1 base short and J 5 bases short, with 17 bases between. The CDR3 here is CASSLEMGGGQTEAFF. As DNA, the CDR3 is TGTGCCAGCAGCTTAGAGATGGGCGGGGGGCAAACTGAAGCTTTCTTT. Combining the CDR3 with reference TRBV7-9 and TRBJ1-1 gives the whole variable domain DTGVSQNPRHKITKRGQNVTFRCDPISEHNRLYWYRQTLGQGPEFLTYFQNEAQLEKSRLLSDRFSAERPKGSFSTLEIQRTEQGDSAMYLCASSLEMGGGQTEAFFGQGTRLTVV.

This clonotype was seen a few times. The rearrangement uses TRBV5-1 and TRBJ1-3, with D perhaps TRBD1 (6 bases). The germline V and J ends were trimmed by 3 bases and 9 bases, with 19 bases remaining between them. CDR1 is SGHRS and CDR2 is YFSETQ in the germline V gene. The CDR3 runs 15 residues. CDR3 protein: CASSYTASGESTIYF. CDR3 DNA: TGCGCCAGCAGCTACACCGCCTCAGGGGAGAGCACCATATATTTT.

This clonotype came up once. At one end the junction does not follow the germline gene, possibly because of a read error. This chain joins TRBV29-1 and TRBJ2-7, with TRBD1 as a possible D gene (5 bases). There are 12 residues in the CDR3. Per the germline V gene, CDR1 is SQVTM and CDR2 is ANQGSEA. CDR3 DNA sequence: TGCAGCGTTGGGAAAGGGGTCGGCGAGCAATACTTC. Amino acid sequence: CSVGKGVGEQYF.

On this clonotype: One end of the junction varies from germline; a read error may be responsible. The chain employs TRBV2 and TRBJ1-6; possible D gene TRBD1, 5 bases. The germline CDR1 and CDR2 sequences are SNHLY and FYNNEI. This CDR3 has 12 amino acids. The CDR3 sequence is CASGATNSPLHF. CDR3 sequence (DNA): TGTGCCAGCGGGGCTACCAATTCACCCCTACACTTT.

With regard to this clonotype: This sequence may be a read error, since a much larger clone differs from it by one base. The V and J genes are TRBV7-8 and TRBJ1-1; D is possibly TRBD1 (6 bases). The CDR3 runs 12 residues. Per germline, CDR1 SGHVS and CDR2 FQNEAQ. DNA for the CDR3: TGTACCAGCAGCTTGGGGGCGGGTGAAGCTTTCTTT. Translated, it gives CTSSLGAGEAFF.

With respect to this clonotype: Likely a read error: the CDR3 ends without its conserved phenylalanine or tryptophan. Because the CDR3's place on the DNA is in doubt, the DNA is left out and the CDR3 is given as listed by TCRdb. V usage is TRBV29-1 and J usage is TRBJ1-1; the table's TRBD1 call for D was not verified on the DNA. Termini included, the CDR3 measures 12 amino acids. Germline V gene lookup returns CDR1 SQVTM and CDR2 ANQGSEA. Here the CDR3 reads CSVITGGTEAFY.

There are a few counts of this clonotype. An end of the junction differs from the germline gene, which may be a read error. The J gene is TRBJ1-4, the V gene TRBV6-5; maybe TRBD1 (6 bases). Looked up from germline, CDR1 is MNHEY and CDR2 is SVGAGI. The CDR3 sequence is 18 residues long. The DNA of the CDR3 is TGTGCCAGCAGTTACTCAGGAGGGACACGGGGGAAAAATGAAAAACTATTTTTT. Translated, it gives CASSYSGGTRGKNEKLFF.

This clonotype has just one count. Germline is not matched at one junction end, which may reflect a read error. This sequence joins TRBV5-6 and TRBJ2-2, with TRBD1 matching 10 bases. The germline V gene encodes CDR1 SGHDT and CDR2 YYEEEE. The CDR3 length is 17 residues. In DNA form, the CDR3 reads TGTGCCAGCAGCTCCACCCGGGACAGGGGTGGCATCGGGGAGCTGATTTTT. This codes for CASSSTRDRGGIGELIF.

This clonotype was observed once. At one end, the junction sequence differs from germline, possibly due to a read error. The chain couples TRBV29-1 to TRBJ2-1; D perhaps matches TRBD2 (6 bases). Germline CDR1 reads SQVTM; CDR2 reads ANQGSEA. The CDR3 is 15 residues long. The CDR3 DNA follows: TGCAACGTTGAGGGAAGTAGCGGTCACTACAATGAGCAGTTCTTT. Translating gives CNVEGSSGHYNEQFF.

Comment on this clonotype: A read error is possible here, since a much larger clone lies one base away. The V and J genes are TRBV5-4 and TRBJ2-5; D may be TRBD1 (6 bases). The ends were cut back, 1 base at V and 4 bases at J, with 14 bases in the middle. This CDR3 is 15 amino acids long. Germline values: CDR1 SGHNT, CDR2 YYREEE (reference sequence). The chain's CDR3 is CASSLISGVGETQYF. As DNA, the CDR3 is TGTGCCAGCAGCTTGATTTCAGGGGTGGGAGAGACCCAGTACTTC.

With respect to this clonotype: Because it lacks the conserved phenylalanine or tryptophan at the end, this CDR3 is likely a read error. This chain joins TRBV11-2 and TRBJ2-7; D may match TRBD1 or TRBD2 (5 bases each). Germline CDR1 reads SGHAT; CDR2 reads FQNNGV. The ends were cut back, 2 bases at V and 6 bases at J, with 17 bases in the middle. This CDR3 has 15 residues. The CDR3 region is CASSLRWTRESEQYS. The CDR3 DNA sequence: TGTGCCAGCAGCTTACGATGGACACGGGAAAGCGAGCAGTACTCC.

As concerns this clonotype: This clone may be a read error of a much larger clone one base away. The CDR3 loop reads CASSPFTGYNEEFF. CDR3 in DNA: TGTGCCAGCAGTCCCTTCACTGGGTACAATGAGGAGTTCTTC. This rearrangement joins TRBV28 to TRBJ2-1; D remains ambiguous. Germline V CDR1 and CDR2: MDHEN, SYDVKM. This CDR3 spans 14 amino acids. The whole variable domain, remainder taken from reference TRBV28 and TRBJ2-1, is DVKVTQSSRYLVKRTGEKVFLECVQDMDHENMFWYRQDPGLGLRLIYFSYDVKMKEKGDIPEGYSVSREKKERFSLILESASTNQTSMYLCASSPFTGYNEEFFGPGTRLTVL.

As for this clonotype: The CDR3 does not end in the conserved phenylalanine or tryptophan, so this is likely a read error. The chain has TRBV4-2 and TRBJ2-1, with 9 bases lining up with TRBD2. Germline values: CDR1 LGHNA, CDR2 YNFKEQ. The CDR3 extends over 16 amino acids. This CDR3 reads CASSQETSGSYNEQFL. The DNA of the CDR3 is TGTGCCAGCAGTCAAGAGACTAGCGGATCCTACAATGAGCAGTTCTTG.

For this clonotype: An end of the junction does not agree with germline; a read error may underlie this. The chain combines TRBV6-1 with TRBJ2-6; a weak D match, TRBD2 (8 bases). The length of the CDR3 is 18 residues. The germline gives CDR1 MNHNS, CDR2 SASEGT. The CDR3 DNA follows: TGTGTCAGCGGGGGATACAGGGGTCCTACCTCTGGGGCCAACGTCCTGACTTTC. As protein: CVSGGYRGPTSGANVLTF.

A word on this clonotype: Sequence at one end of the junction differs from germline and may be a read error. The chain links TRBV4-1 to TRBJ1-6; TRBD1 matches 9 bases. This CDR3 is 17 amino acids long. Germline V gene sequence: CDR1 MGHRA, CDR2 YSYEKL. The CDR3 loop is CTSSQDRGQGRNSPIHF. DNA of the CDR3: TGCACCAGCAGCCAAGATCGGGGACAGGGCCGGAATTCCCCCATCCACTTT.

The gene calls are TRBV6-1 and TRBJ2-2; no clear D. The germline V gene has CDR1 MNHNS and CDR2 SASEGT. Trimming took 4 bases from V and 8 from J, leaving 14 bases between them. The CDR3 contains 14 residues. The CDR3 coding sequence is TGTGCCAGCAGTGGGTCTGCGATCACAGGGGAGCTGTTTTTT. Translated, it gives CASSGSAITGELFF.